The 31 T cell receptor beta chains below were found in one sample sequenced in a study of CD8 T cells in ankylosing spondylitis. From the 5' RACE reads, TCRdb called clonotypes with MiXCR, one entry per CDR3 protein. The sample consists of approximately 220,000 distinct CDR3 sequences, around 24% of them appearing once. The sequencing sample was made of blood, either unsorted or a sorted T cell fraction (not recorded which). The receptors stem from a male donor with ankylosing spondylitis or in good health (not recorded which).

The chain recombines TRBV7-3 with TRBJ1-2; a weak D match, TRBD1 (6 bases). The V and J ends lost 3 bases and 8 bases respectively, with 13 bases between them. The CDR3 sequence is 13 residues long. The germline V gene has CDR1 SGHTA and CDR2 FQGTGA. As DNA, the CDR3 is TGTGCCAGCAGCTTTGGAGGGGGTCTCGGCTACACCTTC. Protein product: CASSFGGGLGYTF.

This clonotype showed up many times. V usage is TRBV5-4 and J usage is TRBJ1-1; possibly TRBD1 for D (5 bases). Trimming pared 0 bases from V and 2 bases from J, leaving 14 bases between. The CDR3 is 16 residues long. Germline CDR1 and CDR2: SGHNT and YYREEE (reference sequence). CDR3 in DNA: TGTGCCAGCAGCTTGGGGGGACCATTGGGAAACACTGAAGCTTTCTTT. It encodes CASSLGGPLGNTEAFF.

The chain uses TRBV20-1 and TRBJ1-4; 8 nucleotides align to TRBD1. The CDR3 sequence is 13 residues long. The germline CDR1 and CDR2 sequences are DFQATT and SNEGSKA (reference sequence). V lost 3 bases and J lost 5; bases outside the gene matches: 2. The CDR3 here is CSASGTGNEKLFF. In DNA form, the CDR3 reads TGCAGTGCTAGTGGGACAGGAAATGAAAAACTGTTTTTT.

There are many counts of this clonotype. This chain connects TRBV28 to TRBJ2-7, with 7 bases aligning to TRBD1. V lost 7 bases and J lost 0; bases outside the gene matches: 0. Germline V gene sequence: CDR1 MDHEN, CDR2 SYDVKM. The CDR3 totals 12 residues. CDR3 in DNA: TGTGCCAGCAACAGGGGCTCCTACGAGCAGTACTTC. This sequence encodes CASNRGSYEQYF.

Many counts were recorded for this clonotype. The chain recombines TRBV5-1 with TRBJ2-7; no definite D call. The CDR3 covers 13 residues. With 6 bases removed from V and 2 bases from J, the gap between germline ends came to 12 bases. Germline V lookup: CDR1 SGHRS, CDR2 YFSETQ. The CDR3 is CASIGTSPYEQYF. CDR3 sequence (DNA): TGCGCCAGCATAGGTACCAGCCCCTACGAGCAGTACTTC.

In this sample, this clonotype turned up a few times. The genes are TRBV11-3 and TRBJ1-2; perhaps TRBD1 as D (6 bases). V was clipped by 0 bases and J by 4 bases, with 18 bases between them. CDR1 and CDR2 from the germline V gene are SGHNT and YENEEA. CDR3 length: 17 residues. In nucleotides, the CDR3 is TGTGCCAGCAGCTTAGACCACCCCGGACAGCGATGCTATGGCTACACCTTC. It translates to CASSLDHPGQRCYGYTF.

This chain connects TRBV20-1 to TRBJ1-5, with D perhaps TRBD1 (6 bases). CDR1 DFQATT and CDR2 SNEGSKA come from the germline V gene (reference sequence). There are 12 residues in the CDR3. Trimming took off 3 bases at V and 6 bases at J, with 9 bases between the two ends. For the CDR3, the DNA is TGCAGTGCTAGTCAGGGGTCTCAGCCCCAGCATTTT. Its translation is CSASQGSQPQHF.

In nucleotides, the CDR3 is TGCAGCGTTGAACTTTCAGGGTCGAACACTGAAGCTTTCTTT. It yields the protein CSVELSGSNTEAFF. The chain couples TRBV29-1 to TRBJ1-1; a possible D gene is TRBD1 (5 bases). The CDR3 length is 14 residues. Trimming shortened V by 2 bases and J by 1 base, and 11 bases separated the two germline ends. Germline V gene data show CDR1 as SQVTM and CDR2 as ANQGSEA.

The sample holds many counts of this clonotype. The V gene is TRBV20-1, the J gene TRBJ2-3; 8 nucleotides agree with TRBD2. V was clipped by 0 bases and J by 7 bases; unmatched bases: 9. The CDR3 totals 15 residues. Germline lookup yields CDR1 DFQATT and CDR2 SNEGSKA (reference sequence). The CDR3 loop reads CSARDSGVLRHTQYF. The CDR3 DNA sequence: TGCAGTGCTAGAGATAGCGGGGTCCTAAGGCATACGCAGTATTTT.

The CDR3 loop reads CAISPSGLSYNEQFF. The CDR3 DNA reads as TGTGCCATCAGTCCTAGCGGTCTGTCCTACAATGAGCAGTTCTTC. This chain links TRBV10-3 with TRBJ2-1; 7 bases are shared with TRBD2. The CDR3 runs 15 residues. Germline assignment: CDR1 ENHRY and CDR2 SYGVKD. V shed 5 bases, J shed 1 base, and the junction held 5 bases outside the gene matches.

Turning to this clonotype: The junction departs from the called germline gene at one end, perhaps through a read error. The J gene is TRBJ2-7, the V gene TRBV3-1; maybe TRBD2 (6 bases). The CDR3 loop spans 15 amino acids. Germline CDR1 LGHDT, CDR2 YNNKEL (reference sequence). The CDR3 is CATSQRGTETYEQYF. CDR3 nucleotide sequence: TGTGCCACCAGCCAACGCGGGACGGAAACCTACGAGCAGTACTTC.

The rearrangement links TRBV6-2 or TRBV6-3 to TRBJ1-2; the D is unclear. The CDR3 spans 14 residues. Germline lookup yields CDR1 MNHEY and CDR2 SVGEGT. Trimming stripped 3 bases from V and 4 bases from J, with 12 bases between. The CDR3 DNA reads TGTGCCAGCAGTTATCCCGACGCCGGCTATGGCTACACCTTC. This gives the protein CASSYPDAGYGYTF.

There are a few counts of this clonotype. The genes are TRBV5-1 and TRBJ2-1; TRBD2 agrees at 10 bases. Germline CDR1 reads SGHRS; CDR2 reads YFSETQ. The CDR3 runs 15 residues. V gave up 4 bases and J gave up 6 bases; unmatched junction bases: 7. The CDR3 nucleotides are TGCGCCAGCAGCGGACAAGCGGGAGGGGTCAATGAGCAGTTCTTC. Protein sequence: CASSGQAGGVNEQFF.

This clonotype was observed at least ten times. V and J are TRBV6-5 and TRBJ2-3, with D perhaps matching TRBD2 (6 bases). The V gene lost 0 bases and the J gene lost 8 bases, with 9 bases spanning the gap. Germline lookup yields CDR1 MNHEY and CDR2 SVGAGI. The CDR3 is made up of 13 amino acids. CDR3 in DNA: TGTGCCAGCAGTTACTCCCGGGAGAGTACGCAGTATTTT. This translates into CASSYSRESTQYF.

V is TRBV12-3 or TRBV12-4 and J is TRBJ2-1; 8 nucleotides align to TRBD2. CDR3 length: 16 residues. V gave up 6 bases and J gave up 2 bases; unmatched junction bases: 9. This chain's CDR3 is CASSLPTSGPYNEQFF. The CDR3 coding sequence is TGTGCCAGCAGCCTCCCCACTAGCGGCCCCTACAATGAGCAGTTCTTC.

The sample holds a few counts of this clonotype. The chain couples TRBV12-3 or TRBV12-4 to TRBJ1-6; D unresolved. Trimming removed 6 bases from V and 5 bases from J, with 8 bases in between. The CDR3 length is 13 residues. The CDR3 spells CASSSRNNSPLHF. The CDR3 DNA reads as TGTGCCAGCAGCTCCCGAAATAATTCACCCCTCCACTTT.

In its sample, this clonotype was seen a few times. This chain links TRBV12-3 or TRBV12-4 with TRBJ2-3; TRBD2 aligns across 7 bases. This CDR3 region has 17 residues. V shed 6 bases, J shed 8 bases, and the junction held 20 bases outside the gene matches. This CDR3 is CASSPPGGRSILGTQYF. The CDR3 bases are TGTGCCAGCAGCCCACCGGGCGGGAGATCCATTCTCGGTACGCAGTATTTT.

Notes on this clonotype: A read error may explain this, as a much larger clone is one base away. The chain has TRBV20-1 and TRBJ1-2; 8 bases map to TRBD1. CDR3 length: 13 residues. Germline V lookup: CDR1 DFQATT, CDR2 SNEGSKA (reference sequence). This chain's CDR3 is CSARLGQGGGSTF. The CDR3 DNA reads TGCAGTGCTCGTCTCGGACAGGGTGGAGGCTCCACCTTC.

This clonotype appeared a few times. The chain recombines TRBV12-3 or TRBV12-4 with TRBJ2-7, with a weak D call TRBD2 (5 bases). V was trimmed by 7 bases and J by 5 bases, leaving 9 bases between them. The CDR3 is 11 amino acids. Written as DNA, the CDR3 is TGTGCCAGCACCGAGGGTAACGAGCAGTACTTC. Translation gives CASTEGNEQYF.

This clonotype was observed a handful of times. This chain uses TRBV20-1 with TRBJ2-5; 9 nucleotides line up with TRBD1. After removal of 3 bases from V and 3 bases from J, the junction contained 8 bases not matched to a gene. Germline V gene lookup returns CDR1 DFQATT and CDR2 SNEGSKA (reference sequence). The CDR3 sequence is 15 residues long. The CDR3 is CSARTGTGFEETQYF. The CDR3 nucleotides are TGCAGTGCTAGGACCGGGACAGGGTTTGAAGAGACCCAGTACTTC.

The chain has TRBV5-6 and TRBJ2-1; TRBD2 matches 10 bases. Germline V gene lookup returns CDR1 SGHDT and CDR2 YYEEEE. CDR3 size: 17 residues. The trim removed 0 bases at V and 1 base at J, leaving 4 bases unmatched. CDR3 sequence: CASSLVGLADSYNEQFF. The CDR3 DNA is TGTGCCAGCAGCTTGGTTGGACTAGCGGATTCCTACAATGAGCAGTTCTTC.

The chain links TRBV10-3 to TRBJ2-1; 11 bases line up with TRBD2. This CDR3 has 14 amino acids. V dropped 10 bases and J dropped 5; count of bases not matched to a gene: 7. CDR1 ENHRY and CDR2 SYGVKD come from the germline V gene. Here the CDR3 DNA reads TGTGCCAACGGACAGGGACTAGCGGACAATGAGCAGTTCTTC. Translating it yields CANGQGLADNEQFF.

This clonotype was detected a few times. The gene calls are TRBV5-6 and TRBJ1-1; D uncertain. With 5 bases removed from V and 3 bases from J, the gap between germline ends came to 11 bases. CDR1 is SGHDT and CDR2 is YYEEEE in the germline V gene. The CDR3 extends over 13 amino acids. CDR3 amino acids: CASRVARHTEAFF. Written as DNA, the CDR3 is TGTGCCAGCAGAGTGGCCAGGCACACTGAAGCTTTCTTT. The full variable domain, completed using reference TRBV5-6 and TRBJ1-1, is DAGVTQSPTHLIKTRGQQVTLRCSPKSGHDTVSWYQQALGQGPQFIFQYYEEEERQRGNFPDRFSGHQFPNYSSELNVNALLLGDSALYLCASRVARHTEAFFGQGTRLTVV.

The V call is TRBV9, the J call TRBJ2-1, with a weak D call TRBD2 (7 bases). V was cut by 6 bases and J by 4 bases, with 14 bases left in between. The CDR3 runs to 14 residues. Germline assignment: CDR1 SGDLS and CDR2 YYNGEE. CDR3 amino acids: CASNGGGGYNEQFF. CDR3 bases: TGTGCCAGCAATGGGGGCGGGGGTTACAATGAGCAGTTCTTC. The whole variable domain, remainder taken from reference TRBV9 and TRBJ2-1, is DSGVTQTPKHLITATGQRVTLRCSPRSGDLSVYWYQQSLDQGLQFLIQYYNGEERAKGNILERFSAQQFPDLHSELNLSSLELGDSALYFCASNGGGGYNEQFFGPGTRLTVL.

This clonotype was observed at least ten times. CDR3 sequence reads: CASSEPSRRRSFPEAFF. The CDR3 DNA reads TGCGCCAGCAGTGAGCCCTCTAGGAGGCGAAGTTTTCCCGAAGCTTTCTTT. V and J are TRBV10-2 and TRBJ1-1; D gene ambiguous. Trimming removed 2 bases at V and 8 bases at J, with 24 bases between. This CDR3 comprises 17 residues. Germline values: CDR1 WSHSY, CDR2 SAAADI.

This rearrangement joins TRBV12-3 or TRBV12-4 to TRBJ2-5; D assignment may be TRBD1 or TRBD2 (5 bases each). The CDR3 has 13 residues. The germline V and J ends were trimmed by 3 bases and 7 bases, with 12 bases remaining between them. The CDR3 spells CASSLGVQRTQYF. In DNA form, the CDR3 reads TGTGCCAGCAGTTTGGGGGTCCAGCGGACCCAGTACTTC.

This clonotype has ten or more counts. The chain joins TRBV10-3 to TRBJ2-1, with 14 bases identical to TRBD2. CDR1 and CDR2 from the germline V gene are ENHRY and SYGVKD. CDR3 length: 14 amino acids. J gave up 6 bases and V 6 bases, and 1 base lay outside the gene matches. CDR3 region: CAISGTSGGNEQFF. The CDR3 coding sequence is TGTGCCATCAGCGGGACTAGCGGGGGCAATGAGCAGTTCTTC.

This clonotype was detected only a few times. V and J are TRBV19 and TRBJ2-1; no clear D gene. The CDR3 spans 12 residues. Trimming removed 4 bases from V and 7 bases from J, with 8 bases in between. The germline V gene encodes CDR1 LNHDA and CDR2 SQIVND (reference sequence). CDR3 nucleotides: TGTGCCAGTAGTACCAGGTGGAATGAGCAGTTCTTC. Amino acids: CASSTRWNEQFF. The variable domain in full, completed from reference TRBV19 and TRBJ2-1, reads DGGITQSPKYLFRKEGQNVTLSCEQNLNHDAMYWYRQDPGQGLRLIYYSQIVNDFQKGDIAEGYSVSREKKESFPLTVTSAQKNPTAFYLCASSTRWNEQFFGPGTRLTVL.

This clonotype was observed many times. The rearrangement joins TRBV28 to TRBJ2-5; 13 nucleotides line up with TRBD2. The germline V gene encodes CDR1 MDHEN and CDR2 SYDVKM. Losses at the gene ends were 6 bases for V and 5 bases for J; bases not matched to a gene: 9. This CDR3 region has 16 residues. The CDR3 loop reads CASRTAGLAGVETQYF. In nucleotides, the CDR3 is TGTGCCAGCAGGACGGCAGGACTAGCGGGAGTGGAGACCCAGTACTTC. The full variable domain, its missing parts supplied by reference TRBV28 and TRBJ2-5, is DVKVTQSSRYLVKRTGEKVFLECVQDMDHENMFWYRQDPGLGLRLIYFSYDVKMKEKGDIPEGYSVSREKKERFSLILESASTNQTSMYLCASRTAGLAGVETQYFGPGTRLLVL.

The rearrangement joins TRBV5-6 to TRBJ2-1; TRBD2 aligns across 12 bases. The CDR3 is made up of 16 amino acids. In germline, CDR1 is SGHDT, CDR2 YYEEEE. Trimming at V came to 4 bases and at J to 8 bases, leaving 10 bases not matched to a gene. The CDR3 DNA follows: TGTGCCAGCAGCAACCCACTAGCGGGAGGAGGCGATGAGCAGTTCTTC. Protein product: CASSNPLAGGGDEQFF.

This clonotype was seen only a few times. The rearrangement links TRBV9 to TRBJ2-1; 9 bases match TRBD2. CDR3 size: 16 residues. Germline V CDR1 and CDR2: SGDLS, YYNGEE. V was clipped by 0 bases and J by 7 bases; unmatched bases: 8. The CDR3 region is CASSVVGLAGKNEQFF. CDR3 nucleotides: TGTGCCAGCAGCGTAGTTGGGCTAGCGGGAAAGAATGAGCAGTTCTTC.